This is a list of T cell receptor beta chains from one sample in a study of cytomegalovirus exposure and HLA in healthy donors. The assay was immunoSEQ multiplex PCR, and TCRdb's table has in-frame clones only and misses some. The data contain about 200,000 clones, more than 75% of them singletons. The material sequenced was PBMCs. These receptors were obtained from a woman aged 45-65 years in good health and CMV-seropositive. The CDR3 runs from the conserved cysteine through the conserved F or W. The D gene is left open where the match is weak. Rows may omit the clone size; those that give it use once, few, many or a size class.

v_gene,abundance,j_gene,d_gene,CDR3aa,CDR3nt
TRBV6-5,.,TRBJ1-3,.,CASSRGLTAGNTIYF,TGTGCCAGCAGTCGCGGACTGACGGCTGGAAACACCATATATTTT
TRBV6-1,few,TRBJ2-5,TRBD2,CASSVTLAGGKETQYF,TGTGCCAGCAGTGTTACCCTAGCGGGGGGGAAAGAGACCCAGTACTTC
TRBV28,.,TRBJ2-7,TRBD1,CASNADRKIYEQYF,TGTGCCAGCAACGCGGACAGGAAGATTTACGAGCAGTACTTC
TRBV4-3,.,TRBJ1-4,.,CASSQDRAGRREKLFF,TGCGCCAGCAGCCAAGATCGCGCAGGGAGGAGGGAAAAACTGTTTTTT
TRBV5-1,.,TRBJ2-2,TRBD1,CASSLGQGNTGELFF,TGCGCCAGCAGCCTTGGACAGGGGAACACCGGGGAGCTGTTTTTT
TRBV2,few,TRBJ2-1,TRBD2,CAVLLAGGLNEQFF,TGTGCCGTCCTTTTAGCGGGGGGGCTCAATGAGCAGTTCTTC
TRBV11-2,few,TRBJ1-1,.,CASSFSEGTEAFF,TGTGCCAGCAGCTTCTCGGAGGGCACTGAAGCTTTCTTT
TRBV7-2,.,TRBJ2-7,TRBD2,CASSLQAGGPYEQYF,TGTGCCAGCAGCTTACAAGCGGGAGGGCCATACGAGCAGTACTTC
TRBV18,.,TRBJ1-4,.,CASSPMEAPNEKLFF,TGTGCCAGCTCCCCCATGGAGGCGCCTAATGAAAAACTGTTTTTT
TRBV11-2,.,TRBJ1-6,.,CASSLEGWGQSNSPLHF,TGTGCCAGCAGCTTAGAGGGCTGGGGACAATCGAATTCACCCCTCCACTTT
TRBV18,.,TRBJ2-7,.,CASSPGRDYEQYF,TGTGCCAGCTCACCAGGGAGAGACTACGAGCAGTACTTC
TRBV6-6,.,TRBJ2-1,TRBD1,CASRAPGQAAGEQFF,TGTGCCAGCAGAGCGCCGGGACAGGCGGCTGGAGAGCAGTTCTTC
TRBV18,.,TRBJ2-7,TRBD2,CASSPSGSLHEQYF,TGTGCCAGCTCACCCAGCGGGAGCCTCCACGAGCAGTACTTC
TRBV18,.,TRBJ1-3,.,CASSPPSRGHTIYF,TGTGCCAGCTCACCACCGAGCAGGGGTCACACCATATATTTT
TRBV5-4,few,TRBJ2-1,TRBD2,CASSGPGLAGTRAYNEQFF,TGTGCCAGCAGCGGGCCGGGACTAGCGGGAACCCGGGCCTACAATGAGCAGTTCTTC
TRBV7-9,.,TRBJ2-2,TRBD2,CSSSPGTSGNTGELFF,TGTTCCAGCAGCCCCGGGACTAGCGGGAACACCGGGGAGCTGTTTTTT
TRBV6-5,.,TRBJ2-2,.,CASTTTGLHTGELFF,TGTGCCAGCACCACAACCGGGTTACACACCGGGGAGCTGTTTTTT
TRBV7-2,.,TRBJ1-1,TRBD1,CASSPSEGALGTEAFF,TGTGCCAGCAGCCCAAGTGAGGGGGCCCTGGGCACTGAAGCTTTCTTT
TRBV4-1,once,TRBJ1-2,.,CASSQEWASTF,TGCGCCAGCAGCCAAGAATGGGCTTCGACCTTC
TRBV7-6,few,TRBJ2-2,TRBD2,CASSTSGNTGELFF,TGTGCCAGCAGCACTAGCGGTAACACCGGGGAGCTGTTTTTT
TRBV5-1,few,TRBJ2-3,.,CASSFPLGLQADTQYF,TGCGCCAGCAGCTTCCCTTTGGGGCTCCAGGCAGATACGCAGTATTTT
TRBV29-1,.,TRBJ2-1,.,CSGRTGSYNEQFF,TGCAGCGGTCGGACTGGATCTTACAATGAGCAGTTCTTC
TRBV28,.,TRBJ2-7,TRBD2,CASGSGLAGGLVYEQYF,TGTGCCAGCGGATCGGGACTAGCGGGAGGACTTGTCTACGAGCAGTACTTC
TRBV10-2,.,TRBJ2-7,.,CASSPRRGLLTYEQYF,TGCGCCAGCAGCCCCCGAAGGGGGTTACTGACCTACGAGCAGTACTTC
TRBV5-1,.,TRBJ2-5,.,CASSHIASAQETQYF,TGCGCCAGCAGCCATATTGCCAGCGCCCAAGAGACCCAGTACTTC
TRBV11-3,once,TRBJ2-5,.,CASSSRGAGQETQYF,TGTGCCAGCAGCTCCCGGGGGGCGGGCCAAGAGACCCAGTACTTC
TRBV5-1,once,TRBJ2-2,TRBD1,CASSKGQGAQNTGELFF,TGCGCCAGCAGCAAAGGACAGGGGGCACAGAACACCGGGGAGCTGTTTTTT
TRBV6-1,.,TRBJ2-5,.,CASSDNRRGETQYF,TGTGCCAGCAGTGATAACAGGAGGGGAGAGACCCAGTACTTC
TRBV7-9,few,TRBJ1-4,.,CASSPKTSYEKLFF,TGTGCCAGCAGCCCGAAGACTTCCTATGAAAAACTGTTTTTT
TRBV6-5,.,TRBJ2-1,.,CASSYSAPGTWNEQFF,TGTGCCAGCAGTTACTCAGCCCCTGGTACTTGGAATGAGCAGTTCTTC
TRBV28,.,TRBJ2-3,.,CASSLYVESTDTQYF,TGTGCCAGCAGTTTATACGTAGAGAGCACAGATACGCAGTATTTT
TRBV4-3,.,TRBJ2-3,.,CASSQGWSGVSTDTQYF,TGCGCCAGCAGCCAAGGGTGGTCAGGGGTTAGCACAGATACGCAGTATTTT
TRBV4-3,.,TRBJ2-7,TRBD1,CASSQEIGQGAGEQYF,TGCGCCAGCAGCCAAGAAATCGGGCAGGGGGCAGGTGAGCAGTACTTC
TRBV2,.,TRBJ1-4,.,CAITAQQGSNEKLFF,TGTGCCATCACCGCCCAACAGGGCTCCAATGAAAAACTGTTTTTT
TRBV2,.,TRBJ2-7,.,CASRTETSEQYF,TGTGCCAGCAGGACAGAGACCAGTGAGCAGTACTTC
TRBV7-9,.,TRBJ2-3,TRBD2,CSSSFYASGGTDTQYF,TGTTCCAGCAGCTTTTATGCTAGCGGGGGCACAGATACGCAGTATTTT
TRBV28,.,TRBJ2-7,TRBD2,CASSLLAAPLKQYF,TGTGCCAGCAGCCTCCTAGCGGCGCCTTTGAAGCAGTACTTC
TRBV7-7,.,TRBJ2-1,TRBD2,CASSLGLAGGENEQFF,TGTGCTAGCAGCTTAGGACTAGCGGGGGGTGAAAATGAGCAGTTCTTC
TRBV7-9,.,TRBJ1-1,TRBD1,CASSLGGLQGARTEAFF,TGTGCCAGCAGCTTAGGAGGGTTACAGGGGGCGCGCACTGAAGCTTTCTTT
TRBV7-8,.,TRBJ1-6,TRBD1,CASSLDSTGIRFRSPLHF,TGTGCCAGCAGCTTAGATTCGACAGGGATTAGGTTCCGTTCACCCCTCCACTTT
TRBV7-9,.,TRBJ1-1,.,CASSPPGRVDTEAFF,TGTGCCAGCAGCCCGCCCGGGAGGGTTGACACTGAAGCTTTCTTT
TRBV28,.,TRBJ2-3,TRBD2,CASSSPGTSGSGDTQYF,TGTGCCAGCAGTTCCCCCGGGACTAGCGGGAGTGGAGATACGCAGTATTTT
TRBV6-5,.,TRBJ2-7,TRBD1,CASSYSPTGGSYEQYF,TGTGCCAGCAGTTACTCTCCGACAGGGGGATCCTACGAGCAGTACTTC
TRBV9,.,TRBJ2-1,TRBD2,CASSVGVEGRDEQFF,TGTGCCAGCAGCGTAGGGGTTGAAGGGAGGGATGAGCAGTTCTTC
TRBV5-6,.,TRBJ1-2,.,CASSYGTVLVYGYTF,TGTGCCAGCAGCTATGGTACTGTCCTCGTCTATGGCTACACCTTC
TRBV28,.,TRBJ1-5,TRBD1,CASSSSRQGHNQPQHF,TGTGCCAGCAGTTCTTCCCGACAGGGCCACAATCAGCCCCAGCATTTT
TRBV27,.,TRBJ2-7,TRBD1,CASSTRRKDRLDYEQYF,TGTGCCAGCAGCACCCGACGAAAGGACAGGCTGGACTACGAGCAGTACTTC
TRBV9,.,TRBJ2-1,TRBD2,CASSVGLAVSSYNEQFF,TGTGCCAGCAGCGTGGGACTAGCGGTGAGCTCCTACAATGAGCAGTTCTTC
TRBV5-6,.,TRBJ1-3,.,CASSLSLPRAGNTIYF,TGTGCCAGCAGCCTTTCGCTACCCAGGGCCGGAAACACCATATATTTT
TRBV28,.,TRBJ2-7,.,CASSLENEQYF,TGTGCCAGCAGTTTGGAGAACGAGCAGTACTTC
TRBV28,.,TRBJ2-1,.,CASSRRGNEQFF,TGTGCCAGCAGCCGCCGGGGGAATGAGCAGTTCTTC
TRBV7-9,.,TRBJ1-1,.,CSSSPLGGMNTEAFF,TGTTCCAGCAGCCCCCTGGGGGGAATGAACACTGAAGCTTTCTTT
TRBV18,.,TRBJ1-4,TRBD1,CASSPRTGRATNEKLFF,TGTGCCAGCTCACCACGGACAGGGAGAGCAACTAATGAAAAACTGTTTTTT
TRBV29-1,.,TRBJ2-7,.,CSVVEGAGEQYF,TGCAGCGTTGTGGAGGGAGCGGGCGAGCAGTACTTC